A single sample is the source of the 22 T cell receptor beta chains below, sequenced in a study of T cells in localized non-small cell lung cancer. Measured with immunoSEQ multiplex PCR; TCRdb has only the in-frame clones, and not every one. The table shows approximately 32,000 clones, with approximately 80% occurring only once. Sample: peripheral blood, taken before any cancer treatment. The source of these receptors is a male donor at least 60 years old with stage III squamous cell lung carcinoma.

The chain combines TRBV7-2 with TRBJ2-1, with 10 positions matching TRBD2. The V and J ends lost 4 bases and 0 bases, in that order; junction bases with no gene match: 3. CDR1 is SGHTA and CDR2 is FQGNSA in the germline V gene. This CDR3 has 16 residues. The DNA for the CDR3 is TGTGCCAGCAGCTATTGGACTAGCGGCTCCTACAATGAGCAGTTCTTC. Its protein is CASSYWTSGSYNEQFF.

The chain combines TRBV6-1 with TRBJ1-5; maybe TRBD1 (5 bases). This CDR3 is built from 14 residues. V dropped 6 bases and J dropped 3 bases, with 12 bases sitting between them. Per the germline V gene, CDR1 is MNHNS and CDR2 is SASEGT. CDR3 sequence reads: CASRGDGTNQPQHF. The CDR3 DNA is TGTGCCAGCAGGGGGGACGGAACCAATCAGCCCCAGCATTTT.

This chain connects TRBV5-4 to TRBJ1-1; 7 bases line up with TRBD1. CDR3 length equals 15 residues. The trim removed 7 bases at V and 0 bases at J, leaving 9 bases unmatched. Germline V gives CDR1 SGHNT, CDR2 YYREEE (reference sequence). The CDR3 region is CASRRTGALNTEAFF. The CDR3 DNA reads TGTGCCAGCCGAAGAACAGGGGCATTGAACACTGAAGCTTTCTTT.

The chain joins TRBV27 to TRBJ1-2; D is uncertain. V was cut by 1 base and J by 6 bases, with 24 bases left in between. This CDR3 contains 18 residues. Germline loops: CDR1 MNHEY, CDR2 SMNVEV (reference sequence). CDR3 sequence (DNA): TGTGCCAGCAGTTTATACGGGGTTGGGAGGGCTTCCTTCAATGGCTACACCTTC. It is translated as CASSLYGVGRASFNGYTF.

The J gene is TRBJ2-2, the V gene TRBV5-1; perhaps TRBD1 as D (5 bases). The CDR3 consists of 14 residues. The ends were cut back, 5 bases at V and 2 bases at J, with 10 bases in the middle. CDR1 is SGHRS and CDR2 is YFSETQ in the germline V gene. The CDR3 reads CASSETVNTGELFF. The CDR3, as DNA: TGCGCCAGCAGTGAGACAGTTAACACCGGGGAGCTGTTTTTT. Filled out from reference TRBV5-1 and TRBJ2-2, the complete variable domain reads KAGVTQTPRYLIKTRGQQVTLSCSPISGHRSVSWYQQTPGQGLQFLFEYFSETQRNKGNFPGRFSGRQFSNSRSEMNVSTLELGDSALYLCASSETVNTGELFFGEGSRLTVL.

V is TRBV30 and J is TRBJ1-6; D uncertain. Trimming took 0 bases from V and 3 from J, leaving 12 bases between them. CDR1 and CDR2 (germline): GTSNPN, SVGIG (reference sequence). The CDR3 is 16 residues long. The CDR3: CAWSVGRLDYNSPLHF. CDR3 nucleotides: TGTGCCTGGAGTGTAGGCCGCCTAGACTATAATTCACCCCTCCACTTT.

The chain is built from TRBV6-1 and TRBJ2-7; D call uncertain. Trimming cost V 2 bases and J 1 base, with 3 bases left between them. The CDR3 loop spans 12 amino acids. Per germline, CDR1 MNHNS and CDR2 SASEGT. The CDR3 spells CASSEQSYEQYF. The CDR3 region has the DNA TGTGCCAGCAGTGAACAGTCCTACGAGCAGTACTTC.

The rearrangement uses TRBV7-2 and TRBJ2-2; weak D call: TRBD1 (6 bases). The CDR3 sequence is 16 residues long. Germline lookup yields CDR1 SGHTA and CDR2 FQGNSA. V was cut by 2 bases and J by 4 bases, with 14 bases left in between. The CDR3 DNA reads as TGTGCCAGCAGCTTATCTGGACAGATCTCCACCGGGGAGCTGTTTTTT. It codes for CASSLSGQISTGELFF.

This clone has a handful of counts. V gene TRBV19 combines with J gene TRBJ1-2; D not certain. The CDR3 covers 13 residues. Germline lookup yields CDR1 LNHDA and CDR2 SQIVND (reference sequence). V shed 8 bases and J shed 3 bases, with 13 bases lying between them. In DNA form, the CDR3 reads TGTGCCAGTTCCAAGGCAGGTCACTATGGCTACACCTTC. Translated: CASSKAGHYGYTF.

The chain is built from TRBV29-1 and TRBJ2-1; D gene unclear. The CDR3 extends over 11 amino acids. The V gene's germline CDR1 is SQVTM and CDR2 ANQGSEA. The V gene lost 3 bases and the J gene lost 8 bases, with 8 bases spanning the gap. The CDR3 region is CSVDGFDEQFF. The CDR3 bases are TGCAGCGTTGATGGATTTGATGAGCAGTTCTTC.

V gene TRBV28 combines with J gene TRBJ1-1, with 7 bases identical to TRBD1. Germline V gives CDR1 MDHEN, CDR2 SYDVKM. CDR3 length equals 15 residues. The V and J ends lost 1 base and 0 bases, in that order; junction bases with no gene match: 2. CDR3 region: CASSLSGQLNTEAFF. CDR3 coding DNA: TGTGCCAGCAGTTTATCGGGACAGTTGAACACTGAAGCTTTCTTT.

This clone occurred a few times. V and J are TRBV9 and TRBJ1-1, with D possibly being TRBD1 (6 bases). Between the trimmed V and J ends, which lost 4 bases and 4 bases, there was a span of 17 bases. CDR1 and CDR2 from the germline V gene are SGDLS and YYNGEE. The CDR3 is made up of 15 amino acids. CDR3: CASSPRGALGTEAFF. The CDR3 DNA is TGTGCCAGCAGCCCGAGGGGGGCATTGGGCACTGAAGCTTTCTTT.

The V and J genes are TRBV5-1 and TRBJ1-3; 7 nucleotides match TRBD1. The germline V gene encodes CDR1 SGHRS and CDR2 YFSETQ. The CDR3 runs to 16 residues. Trimming cost V 4 bases and J 0 bases; bases outside gene matches: 7. CDR3 residues: CASSMGDSRSGNTIYF. The DNA of the CDR3 is TGCGCCAGCAGCATGGGGGACAGTCGCTCTGGAAACACCATATATTTT.

This rearrangement joins TRBV6-6 to TRBJ1-3, with D uncertain. V was cut by 4 bases and J by 2 bases, with 9 bases left in between. The CDR3 is made up of 14 amino acids. CDR1 and CDR2 from the germline V gene are MNHNY and SVGAGI (reference sequence). As DNA, the CDR3 is TGTGCCAGCAGTTCCCCGGGAACTGGAAACACCATATATTTT. It encodes CASSSPGTGNTIYF.

The chain employs TRBV15 and TRBJ2-5; no firm D call. The germline gives CDR1 LNHNV, CDR2 YYDKDF (reference sequence). V was cut by 0 bases and J by 2 bases, with 10 bases left in between. CDR3 length equals 15 residues. The CDR3 sequence is CATSRDVHRQETQYF. As DNA, the CDR3 is TGTGCCACCAGCAGAGATGTGCACAGACAAGAGACCCAGTACTTC.

V usage is TRBV10-1 and J usage is TRBJ2-4; TRBD1 agrees at 7 bases. With V trimmed by 2 bases and J by 1 base, 14 bases remained unmatched. Germline CDR1 WNHNN, CDR2 SYGVQD (reference sequence). The CDR3 contains 19 residues. CDR3 nucleotide sequence: TGCGCCAGCAGTGAGGAGACAGGGAAAGCGGCGAATGCCAAAAACATTCAGTACTTC. It codes for CASSEETGKAANAKNIQYF.

The chain uses TRBV4-2 and TRBJ2-1, with 16 bases matching TRBD2. Unmatched junction bases numbered 7, after V lost 4 bases and J lost 4 bases. The CDR3 length is 18 residues. Germline CDR1 reads LGHNA; CDR2 reads YNFKEQ. In DNA, the CDR3 is TGTGCCAGCAGCCGGGGACTAGCGGGAGGGCCGGGTTACAATGAGCAGTTCTTC. Amino acids: CASSRGLAGGPGYNEQFF.

The rearrangement uses TRBV5-1 and TRBJ2-2; 9 bases fit TRBD1. The CDR3 is made up of 15 amino acids. Trimming cost V 5 bases and J 6 bases; bases outside gene matches: 8. From germline, CDR1 is SGHRS and CDR2 YFSETQ. The CDR3 coding sequence is TGCGCCAGCAGTGAGGGACAGGGATGGGCCGGGGAGCTGTTTTTT. This sequence encodes CASSEGQGWAGELFF.

V usage is TRBV19 and J usage is TRBJ2-6, with D maybe TRBD1 (6 bases). The CDR3 loop spans 15 amino acids. CDR1 and CDR2 (germline): LNHDA, SQIVND (reference sequence). The V and J ends lost 5 bases and 4 bases respectively, with 12 bases between them. This chain's CDR3 is CASSVNRDGANVLTF. The CDR3 DNA reads as TGTGCCAGTAGTGTAAACAGGGACGGGGCCAACGTCCTGACTTTC.

The chain has TRBV30 and TRBJ1-2, with unresolved D. This CDR3 has 11 amino acids. The germline gives CDR1 GTSNPN, CDR2 SVGIG (reference sequence). Trimming pared 2 bases from V and 7 bases from J, leaving 8 bases between. This CDR3 reads CAWSQGPGYTF. CDR3 coding DNA: TGTGCCTGGAGTCAAGGGCCTGGCTACACCTTC.

The chain combines TRBV6-1 with TRBJ2-2, with a possible D match to TRBD1 (5 bases). V was trimmed by 7 bases and J by 0 bases, leaving 9 bases between them. The CDR3 extends over 14 amino acids. From germline, CDR1 is MNHNS and CDR2 SASEGT. The CDR3 loop reads CASIRQPNTGELFF. The CDR3 region has the DNA TGTGCCAGCATCAGACAGCCGAACACCGGGGAGCTGTTTTTT.

The chain couples TRBV5-1 to TRBJ2-1; no definite D call. Germline V gene sequence: CDR1 SGHRS, CDR2 YFSETQ. V lost 0 bases and J lost 0, with 10 bases in between. The CDR3 is 16 residues long. This CDR3 is CASSLDLLSSYNEQFF. For the CDR3, the DNA is TGCGCCAGCAGCTTGGATTTGCTGAGCTCCTACAATGAGCAGTTCTTC.